The 32 T cell receptor beta chains listed next were all sequenced from one sample in a study of blood T cell repertoires in COVID-19. Profiling relied on immunoSEQ multiplex PCR, and the TCRdb table lists in-frame clones only, not all of them. The table lists some 410,000 clones, 88% of them singletons, with approximately 1% in the top ten. The sample taken for sequencing was PBMCs or T cells enriched from blood (not recorded which). Receptors were obtained from a woman aged 30 to 39 with acute COVID-19.

This clone occurred once. The chain recombines TRBV7-9 with TRBJ2-1; 12 bases are a match to TRBD2. The CDR3 consists of 16 residues. The ends lost 4 bases at V and 3 bases at J; junction bases unmatched: 4. Germline V gene data show CDR1 as SEHNR and CDR2 as FQNEAQ (reference sequence). The CDR3 DNA reads TGTGCCAGCAGCTATGGACTAGCGGGGAACTACAATGAGCAGTTCTTC. Translating gives CASSYGLAGNYNEQFF.

The chain carries TRBV27 and TRBJ2-1, with 10 bases fitting TRBD2. The CDR3 extends over 15 amino acids. Trimming at V came to 8 bases and at J to 0 bases, leaving 4 bases not matched to a gene. The germline CDR1 and CDR2 sequences are MNHEY and SMNVEV (reference sequence). CDR3: CASGAGGSSYNEQFF. DNA for the CDR3: TGTGCCAGCGGAGCGGGGGGGAGCTCCTACAATGAGCAGTTCTTC.

The chain uses TRBV3-1 (or the pseudogene TRBV3-2) and TRBJ1-2; the D gene is possibly TRBD1 (5 bases). With 1 base removed from V and 0 bases from J, the gap between germline ends came to 6 bases. The V gene's germline CDR1 is LGHDT and CDR2 YNNKEL (reference sequence). The CDR3 totals 14 residues. The CDR3 nucleotides are TGTGCCAGCAGCCAAGTGGACACTAACTATGGCTACACCTTC. Protein sequence: CASSQVDTNYGYTF.

The chain uses TRBV15 and TRBJ2-6; D perhaps matches TRBD1 (5 bases). Trimming removed 0 bases from V and 0 bases from J, with 9 bases in between. This CDR3 is 17 amino acids long. Germline CDR1 LNHNV, CDR2 YYDKDF (reference sequence). The CDR3 region is CATSRDGAASGANVLTF. The DNA for the CDR3 is TGTGCCACCAGCAGAGATGGGGCAGCCTCTGGGGCCAACGTCCTGACTTTC.

The rearrangement joins TRBV6-1 to TRBJ1-3; no reliable D call. Germline V gene data show CDR1 as MNHNS and CDR2 as SASEGT. The length of the CDR3 is 17 residues. V lost 2 bases, J lost 0 bases, and 14 bases lay in between. The CDR3 spells CASSETPAHSSGNTIYF. The CDR3 region has the DNA TGTGCCAGCAGTGAAACGCCCGCCCACAGCTCTGGAAACACCATATATTTT.

This sequence joins TRBV30 and TRBJ1-2, with D possibly TRBD1 on 5 matching bases. Trimming took 3 bases from V and 3 from J, leaving 14 bases between them. The CDR3 extends over 14 amino acids. The germline CDR1 and CDR2 sequences are GTSNPN and SVGIG (reference sequence). CDR3 bases: TGTGCCTGGAGCTCCAGGGTGCTTGACTATGGCTACACCTTC. Translating it yields CAWSSRVLDYGYTF.

In this sample, this clone turned up a few times. The chain combines TRBV5-1 with TRBJ1-1; TRBD1 might be the D (6 bases). The CDR3 covers 15 residues. Germline loops: CDR1 SGHRS, CDR2 YFSETQ. V lost 2 bases and J lost 0, with 11 bases in between. DNA of the CDR3: TGCGCCAGCAGCTTCAACGCAGGGGTGAACACTGAAGCTTTCTTT. It translates to CASSFNAGVNTEAFF.

This sequence joins TRBV5-1 and TRBJ1-1, with a tentative D call TRBD1 (5 bases). V shed 1 base and J shed 1 base, with 8 bases lying between them. The CDR3 length is 14 residues. Germline CDR1 SGHRS, CDR2 YFSETQ. CDR3 amino acids: CASSLLTENTEAFF. The DNA of the CDR3 is TGCGCCAGCAGCTTGTTGACAGAGAACACTGAAGCTTTCTTT. The variable domain in full, completed from reference TRBV5-1 and TRBJ1-1, reads KAGVTQTPRYLIKTRGQQVTLSCSPISGHRSVSWYQQTPGQGLQFLFEYFSETQRNKGNFPGRFSGRQFSNSRSEMNVSTLELGDSALYLCASSLLTENTEAFFGQGTRLTVV.

The chain has TRBV7-8 and TRBJ2-7; 9 nucleotides agree with TRBD2. Per germline, CDR1 SGHVS and CDR2 FQNEAQ. The CDR3 extends over 15 amino acids. Germline trimming cut 6 bases from V and 3 bases from J; bases unmatched to any gene: 9. CDR3 residues: CASSIVAGDDYEQYF. The CDR3 region has the DNA TGTGCCAGCAGTATCGTAGCGGGGGATGACTACGAGCAGTACTTC.

The sample holds a few counts of this clone. V gene TRBV7-2 combines with J gene TRBJ1-2; 10 bases are shared with TRBD1. Germline-derived CDR1 and CDR2 are SGHTA and FQGNSA. This CDR3 comprises 16 residues. V lost 3 bases, J lost 0 bases, and 4 bases stayed unmatched. CDR3 nucleotide sequence: TGTGCCAGCAGCTTGAAAGGACAGGGGGCTAACTATGGCTACACCTTC. Amino acid sequence: CASSLKGQGANYGYTF.

This chain uses TRBV27 with TRBJ1-2, with D hard to call. The CDR3 is 15 amino acids. V was shortened by 5 bases and J by 4 bases, with 17 bases between the two germline ends. The V gene's germline CDR1 is MNHEY and CDR2 SMNVEV (reference sequence). CDR3 DNA sequence: TGTGCCAGCAGTGCCAGCGGGGATAGTCGCTATGGCTACACCTTC. It codes for CASSASGDSRYGYTF.

The chain couples TRBV5-1 to TRBJ1-2, with D tentatively TRBD1 (6 bases). This CDR3 is built from 18 residues. The V end was cut by 3 bases, the J end by 0 bases, with 21 bases between. Germline values: CDR1 SGHRS, CDR2 YFSETQ. CDR3 coding DNA: TGCGCCAGCAGCTCGTCGAGCGGGGGGGGCGTAACTAACTATGGCTACACCTTC. Amino acid sequence: CASSSSSGGGVTNYGYTF.

The rearrangement joins TRBV2 to TRBJ2-5, with 12 bases that match TRBD2. This CDR3 comprises 17 residues. V lost 2 bases, J lost 4 bases, and 8 bases stayed unmatched. The germline CDR1 and CDR2 sequences are SNHLY and FYNNEI. The CDR3, as DNA: TGTGCCAGCAGTGAATCGCTAGCGGGGGGGCTGAGAGAGACCCAGTACTTC. Translated: CASSESLAGGLRETQYF.

A single count supports this clone. The V call is TRBV27, the J call TRBJ1-2; D gene unclear. Between the trimmed V and J ends, which lost 6 bases and 7 bases, there was a span of 21 bases. CDR3 length: 15 amino acids. The germline gives CDR1 MNHEY, CDR2 SMNVEV (reference sequence). The CDR3 loop reads CASSHPGAGVGGYTF. DNA for the CDR3: TGTGCCAGCAGCCACCCTGGTGCCGGGGTGGGTGGCTACACCTTC.

The chain joins TRBV6-6 to TRBJ2-5; 14 nucleotides match TRBD2. The CDR3 loop spans 18 amino acids. Looked up from germline, CDR1 is MNHNY and CDR2 is SVGAGI (reference sequence). With V trimmed by 5 bases and J by 7 bases, 15 bases remained unmatched. CDR3 DNA sequence: TGTGCCAGCAGTCCCGGGACTAGCGGGGGTTATGCGAGGAGGACCCAGTACTTC. Its protein is CASSPGTSGGYARRTQYF.

The chain couples TRBV5-5 to TRBJ2-5; 10 bases match TRBD1. In germline, CDR1 is SGHKS, CDR2 YYEKEE (reference sequence). With 4 bases clipped from V and 5 bases from J, the junction kept 11 bases outside the gene matches. This CDR3 has 16 residues. The CDR3 loop is CASSGIDRGLEETQYF. CDR3 DNA: TGTGCCAGCAGCGGTATTGACAGGGGGCTAGAGGAGACCCAGTACTTC. The full variable domain, its missing parts supplied by reference TRBV5-5 and TRBJ2-5, is DAGVTQSPTHLIKTRGQQVTLRCSPISGHKSVSWYQQVLGQGPQFIFQYYEKEERGRGNFPDRFSARQFPNYSSELNVNALLLGDSALYLCASSGIDRGLEETQYFGPGTRLLVL.

The chain joins TRBV7-8 to TRBJ1-4, with a possible D match to TRBD1 (5 bases). Trimming left V 2 bases short and J 8 bases short, with 12 bases between. CDR1 and CDR2 (germline): SGHVS, FQNEAQ. This CDR3 comprises 14 residues. CDR3 residues: CASSLSRGREKLFF. CDR3 coding DNA: TGTGCCAGCAGCTTATCCCGGGGGAGAGAAAAACTGTTTTTT.

The gene calls are TRBV24-1 and TRBJ2-3; possible D gene TRBD1, 5 bases. The V gene lost 3 bases and the J gene lost 3 bases, with 15 bases spanning the gap. The CDR3 runs 16 residues. Per the germline V gene, CDR1 is KGHDR and CDR2 is SFDVKD. CDR3 sequence: CATSDPQGSGTDTQYF. The CDR3 DNA is TGTGCCACCAGTGATCCGCAGGGTTCTGGGACAGATACGCAGTATTTT.

DNA of the CDR3: TGTGCCAGCAGCCAAGATTTCGGGGTCGGGGAGCTGTTTTTT. Its translation: CASSQDFGVGELFF. The rearrangement links TRBV14 to TRBJ2-2; D is perhaps TRBD2 (5 bases). Trimming pared 0 bases from V and 7 bases from J, leaving 9 bases between. Germline V gene data show CDR1 as SGHDN and CDR2 as FVKESK. The CDR3 extends over 14 amino acids.

The chain uses TRBV5-1 and TRBJ2-3; a possible D gene is TRBD1 (5 bases). Trimming took 4 bases from V and 0 from J, leaving 12 bases between them. The CDR3 length is 15 residues. Germline values: CDR1 SGHRS, CDR2 YFSETQ. The CDR3 DNA follows: TGCGCCAGCAGCACCGACAGAACTAGCACAGATACGCAGTATTTT. Its protein product is CASSTDRTSTDTQYF.

CDR3 protein: CASSPLNSNQPQHF. The CDR3 coding sequence is TGTGCCAGCAGTCCCCTTAATAGCAATCAGCCCCAGCATTTT. The rearrangement links TRBV25-1 to TRBJ1-5; D remains ambiguous. The germline V gene has CDR1 MGHDK and CDR2 SYGVNS. The CDR3 runs 14 residues. V was cut by 5 bases and J by 0 bases, with 8 bases left in between.

The V call is TRBV27, the J call TRBJ2-7; 10 nucleotides agree with TRBD1. With 5 bases clipped from V and 4 bases from J, the junction kept 14 bases outside the gene matches. This CDR3 region has 17 residues. Germline-derived CDR1 and CDR2 are MNHEY and SMNVEV (reference sequence). This CDR3 is CASSPRKGTGAIYEQYF. DNA of the CDR3: TGTGCCAGCAGTCCCCGAAAAGGGACAGGGGCCATATACGAGCAGTACTTC.

The chain couples TRBV4-3 to TRBJ2-1; 8 bases fit TRBD2. J was trimmed by 7 bases and V by 6 bases; bases with no gene match: 11. The CDR3 covers 15 residues. Per germline, CDR1 LGHNA and CDR2 YSLEER. The DNA of the CDR3 is TGCGCCAGCAGTCCGTTCAGCGGGGGCATTAATGAGCAGTTCTTC. Its translation is CASSPFSGGINEQFF.

This chain uses TRBV15 with TRBJ2-3; 14 bases align to TRBD2. The V and J ends lost 3 bases and 3 bases, in that order; junction bases with no gene match: 5. This CDR3 spans 17 amino acids. CDR1 and CDR2 (germline): LNHNV, YYDKDF (reference sequence). This chain's CDR3 is CATSSPGTSGGTDTQYF. The CDR3 DNA sequence: TGTGCCACCAGCAGCCCCGGGACTAGCGGGGGTACAGATACGCAGTATTTT.

The rearrangement joins TRBV10-3 to TRBJ1-6; D ambiguous. This CDR3 is 14 amino acids long. Germline V gene data show CDR1 as ENHRY and CDR2 as SYGVKD. The V end lost 11 bases, the J end lost 9 bases, and 20 bases lay between the germline ends. In nucleotides, the CDR3 is TGTGCCCTCCGGGGAACGGGCGGAAGTTCACCCCTCCACTTT. Residues: CALRGTGGSSPLHF.

The rearrangement links TRBV27 to TRBJ1-2; tentative D call: TRBD1 (6 bases). The CDR3 is 16 residues long. CDR1 is MNHEY, CDR2 SMNVEV, per germline (reference sequence). V lost 5 bases and J lost 4, with 20 bases in between. CDR3 nucleotides: TGTGCCAGCAGTCCCCGGTTGGCAGGGGTTATCTATGGCTACACCTTC. It specifies CASSPRLAGVIYGYTF.

The chain links TRBV7-2 to TRBJ1-6; 11 nucleotides align to TRBD1. Germline V gene data show CDR1 as SGHTA and CDR2 as FQGNSA. The CDR3 has 15 amino acids. The V and J ends lost 4 bases and 9 bases, in that order; junction bases with no gene match: 5. The CDR3 loop reads CASSSGQGDSSPLHF. The CDR3 DNA sequence: TGTGCCAGCAGCTCGGGACAGGGGGATAGTTCACCCCTCCACTTT.

In nucleotides, the CDR3 is TGCAGTGCTAGTCGGGAAGGGTGGAATCTTGGTGGCTACACCTTC. Translated, it gives CSASREGWNLGGYTF. The genes are TRBV20-1 and TRBJ1-2; D is uncertain. V shed 3 bases and J shed 7 bases, with 21 bases lying between them. Per germline, CDR1 DFQATT and CDR2 SNEGSKA (reference sequence). The CDR3 contains 15 residues.

Comment on this clone: One end of the junction varies from germline; a read error may be responsible. V gene TRBV7-6 combines with J gene TRBJ1-2; D is unresolved. Germline CDR1 reads SGHVS; CDR2 reads FNYEAQ. This CDR3 comprises 13 residues. In DNA form, the CDR3 reads TGTGCCAGCAGTTTAGACACAAACTATGGCTACACCTTC. Its protein product is CASSLDTNYGYTF.

The chain combines TRBV27 with TRBJ2-7, with 8 bases lining up with TRBD1. Germline trimming cut 5 bases from V and 6 bases from J; bases unmatched to any gene: 9. Looked up from germline, CDR1 is MNHEY and CDR2 is SMNVEV (reference sequence). The CDR3 is 14 residues long. CDR3 protein: CASSPAGQGPEQYF. The CDR3 DNA is TGTGCCAGCAGTCCGGCCGGACAGGGACCCGAGCAGTACTTC.

The chain uses TRBV29-1 and TRBJ1-4, with 7 bases that match TRBD1. From germline, CDR1 is SQVTM and CDR2 ANQGSEA. The V segment lost 7 bases and the J segment 5 bases; nucleotides outside the gene matches: 10. This CDR3 is built from 14 residues. CDR3: CSAIKQGRNEKLFF. The CDR3 DNA reads as TGCAGCGCAATCAAACAGGGGAGGAATGAAAAACTGTTTTTT.

Here the CDR3 reads CASSLGQGIFTEAFF. The CDR3 DNA reads TGCGCCAGCAGCTTAGGGCAGGGAATCTTCACTGAAGCTTTCTTT. The chain combines TRBV5-1 with TRBJ1-1; possibly TRBD1 for D (5 bases). V dropped 2 bases and J dropped 4 bases, with 15 bases sitting between them. This CDR3 region has 15 residues. Germline V gene data show CDR1 as SGHRS and CDR2 as YFSETQ. The entire variable domain, with the rest obtained from reference TRBV5-1 and TRBJ1-1, is as follows: KAGVTQTPRYLIKTRGQQVTLSCSPISGHRSVSWYQQTPGQGLQFLFEYFSETQRNKGNFPGRFSGRQFSNSRSEMNVSTLELGDSALYLCASSLGQGIFTEAFFGQGTRLTVV.